The 5 T cell receptor beta chains below all came from one sample that was sequenced in a study of blood T cell repertoires in COVID-19. Some clones are missing from TCRdb's copy, which holds only in-frame ones; the method was immunoSEQ multiplex PCR. The sample holds 75,000 to 95,000 clones; roughly 70% are singletons and the top ten take under 5%. The sequenced material came from peripheral blood. These TCRs come from a man between 65 and 85 years old with COVID-19, enrolled during active disease.

This clone was seen a few times. This sequence joins TRBV6-2 or TRBV6-3 and TRBJ2-1; TRBD2 might be the D (6 bases). V gave up 6 bases and J gave up 2 bases, with 17 bases separating them. The CDR3 extends over 16 amino acids. The germline V gene has CDR1 MNHEY and CDR2 SVGEGT. The CDR3 loop is CASSDADGLTYNEQFF. As DNA, the CDR3 is TGTGCCAGCAGCGATGCGGACGGACTAACCTACAATGAGCAGTTCTTC.

Judged by abundance, this clone is medium-sized. CDR3 nucleotides: TGTGCCAGCAGCCAAGGGACAGGGGCCAACTATGGCTACACCTTC. Translated: CASSQGTGANYGYTF. This chain joins TRBV4-2 and TRBJ1-2; the match to TRBD1 covers 9 bases. Germline V gene sequence: CDR1 LGHNA, CDR2 YNFKEQ. Losses at the gene ends were 1 base for V and 2 bases for J; bases not matched to a gene: 2. There are 15 residues in the CDR3.

This rearrangement joins TRBV9 to TRBJ1-1, with 10 bases that match TRBD1. Germline CDR1 is SGDLS and CDR2 is YYNGEE. CDR3 length: 12 amino acids. With 4 bases clipped from V and 10 bases from J, the junction kept 4 bases outside the gene matches. CDR3 DNA sequence: TGTGCCAGCAGCCAAGACAGGGGGCGAGCTTTCTTT. Its translation is CASSQDRGRAFF.

This chain joins TRBV30 and TRBJ1-4; D gene unclear. The germline gives CDR1 GTSNPN, CDR2 SVGIG (reference sequence). Trimming stripped 5 bases from V and 0 bases from J, with 7 bases between. The CDR3 is 13 amino acids. CDR3 region: CAWVPATNEKLFF. DNA of the CDR3: TGTGCCTGGGTTCCGGCAACTAATGAAAAACTGTTTTTT. Based on the CDR3 plus reference TRBV30 and TRBJ1-4, the full variable domain is SQTIHQWPATLVQPVGSPLSLECTVEGTSNPNLYWYRQAAGRGLQLLFYSVGIGQISSEVPQNLSASRPQDRQFILSSKKLLLSDSGFYLCAWVPATNEKLFFGSGTQLSVL.

CDR3 bases: TGTGCCAGCAGATTGTCAGGGGAGAATGAAGCTTTCTTT. Amino acids: CASRLSGENEAFF. The chain recombines TRBV28 with TRBJ1-1, with TRBD1 as a possible D gene (6 bases). This CDR3 is 13 amino acids long. Per germline, CDR1 MDHEN and CDR2 SYDVKM. Deletions cut 6 bases from V and 7 bases from J, with 15 bases between. The variable domain in full, completed from reference TRBV28 and TRBJ1-1, reads DVKVTQSSRYLVKRTGEKVFLECVQDMDHENMFWYRQDPGLGLRLIYFSYDVKMKEKGDIPEGYSVSREKKERFSLILESASTNQTSMYLCASRLSGENEAFFGQGTRLTVV.